This T cell receptor beta chain originates from a study of OX40 agonist ivuxolimab in advanced cancers. Study-level information: Previous treatment with anti-PD-1, anti-PD-L1 or anti-CTLA-4 therapy was allowed; over 35% had received some.

Repertoires were generated with immunoSEQ multiplex PCR, while TCRdb's copy carries only in-frame clones and drops some. The sample contains approximately 40,000 clones, 70% to 80% of which appear only once. Cycle 7 day 1, cycle 4 day 1, and baseline were the timepoints at which blood was sampled. The sample was CD4+ or CD8+ T cells sorted from blood, taken in a trial of the OX40 agonist ivuxolimab. The source is an adult with an advanced solid tumor such as melanoma, head and neck, liver or kidney cancer.

DNA of the CDR3: TGTGCCAGCAGTGTGAGAGGAGACAGAGATCAGCCCCAGCATTTT. Encoded protein: CASSVRGDRDQPQHF. The chain recombines TRBV6-5 with TRBJ1-5, with D maybe TRBD1 (5 bases). V lost 5 bases to trimming and J lost 5 bases, with 16 bases between them. CDR3 size: 15 residues. Germline V CDR1 and CDR2: MNHEY, SVGAGI.